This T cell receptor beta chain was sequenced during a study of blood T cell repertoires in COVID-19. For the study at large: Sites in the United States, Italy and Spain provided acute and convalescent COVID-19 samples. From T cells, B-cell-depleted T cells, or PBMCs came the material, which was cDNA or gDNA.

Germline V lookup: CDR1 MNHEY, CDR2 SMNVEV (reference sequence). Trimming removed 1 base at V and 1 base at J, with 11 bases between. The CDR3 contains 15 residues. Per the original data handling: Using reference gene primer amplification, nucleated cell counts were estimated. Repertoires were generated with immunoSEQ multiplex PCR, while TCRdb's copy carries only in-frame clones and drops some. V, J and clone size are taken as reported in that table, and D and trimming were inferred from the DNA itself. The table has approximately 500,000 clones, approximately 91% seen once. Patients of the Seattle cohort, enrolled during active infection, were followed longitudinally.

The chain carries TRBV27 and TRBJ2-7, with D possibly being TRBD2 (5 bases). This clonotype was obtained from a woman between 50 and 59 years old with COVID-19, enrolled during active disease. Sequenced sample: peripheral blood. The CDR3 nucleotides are TGTGCCAGCAGTTTATACCGGGATTCATCCTACGAGCAGTACTTC. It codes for CASSLYRDSSYEQYF.